The sequence of this T cell receptor beta chain was determined in a study of blood T cells in healthy people across ages. The authors ran a second PCR of 7 to 11 cycles using a sample-barcoded 5' primer and a J-beta primer mix. MiXCR, applied by TCRdb to the 5' RACE reads, yields one record per CDR3 protein. The repertoire includes some 1 million distinct CDR3 sequences, 40% to 55% of them detected once, and 18% sits in the top ten. The CDR3 totals 10 residues. Germline V gene data show CDR1 as ENHRY and CDR2 as SYGVKD. This chain uses TRBV10-3 with TRBJ2-4; D is undetermined. The J call may be faulty, since TRBJ2-7 better matches the DNA end. The clonotype comes from a woman aged 60-70 years in good health. The sequencing input was blood. CDR3 residues: CAIGGNEQYF. CDR3 DNA sequence: TGTGCCATCGGTGGGAACGAGCAGTACTTC.